These T cell receptor beta chains were read from a single sample in a study of blood T cell repertoires in COVID-19. Some clones are missing from TCRdb's copy, which holds only in-frame ones; the method was immunoSEQ multiplex PCR. The sample lists approximately 250,000 clones, roughly 85% occurring once. The source material was peripheral blood. The receptors come from a man aged 45-65 years with COVID-19, enrolled during active disease. The CDR3 runs from the conserved cysteine through the conserved F or W. The D gene is left open where the match is weak. Size is omitted from some rows. Given values are once, few, many or a class for expanded clones.

D,V,size,J,DNA,CDR3
.,TRBV30,.,TRBJ2-7,TGTGCCTGGACCCGAAGGGCAGGGAATTACGAGCAGTACTTC,CAWTRRAGNYEQYF
.,TRBV6-5,.,TRBJ2-7,TGTGCCAGCAGCTCGGACAGGGAGGGGCTTGAGCAGTACTTC,CASSSDREGLEQYF
.,TRBV7-2,.,TRBJ1-2,.,CASSSVGEGTLTF
TRBD1,TRBV18,once,TRBJ1-5,TGTGCCAGCTCACCACAGGACAGGGGTTTCAATCAGCCCCAGCATTTT,CASSPQDRGFNQPQHF
TRBD2,TRBV24-1,few,TRBJ2-1,TGTGCCACCAGTGCGACCGGGACTAGGTACAATGAGCAGTTCTTC,CATSATGTRYNEQFF
TRBD1,TRBV15,once,TRBJ1-5,TGTGCCACCAGCAGGGGGACAGTTAGCAATCAGCCCCAGCATTTT,CATSRGTVSNQPQHF
.,TRBV7-2,.,TRBJ2-7,TGTGCCAGCAGCTTGTCCGGGAACATCCTCTCCTACGAGCAGTACTTC,CASSLSGNILSYEQYF
TRBD1,TRBV24-1,.,TRBJ2-2,TGTGCCACCAGCGACGACAGGGGGCTCTCCGGGGAGCTGTTTTTT,CATSDDRGLSGELFF
TRBD2,TRBV24-1,once,TRBJ2-5,TGTGCCACCAGTGATTATGGTAGGGAGGGGCAAGAGACCCAGTACTTC,CATSDYGREGQETQYF
TRBD1,TRBV2,.,TRBJ2-2,TGTGCCAGCACCGGACAGGGAGGCACCGGGGAGCTGTTTTTT,CASTGQGGTGELFF